The 22 T cell receptor beta chains below were found in one sample sequenced in a study of identifying expanded T cells in peripheral blood. Generated by immunoSEQ multiplex PCR, the TCRdb table keeps only in-frame clones and is missing some. The sample consists of approximately 75,000 clones, roughly 88% of them appearing once. What was sequenced was blood. The receptors originated from a person between 18 and 75 years old in good health.

This sequence joins TRBV28 and TRBJ2-1; D is unresolved. V lost 6 bases and J 8 bases, leaving 11 bases between the germline ends. This CDR3 has 12 amino acids. The germline V gene has CDR1 MDHEN and CDR2 SYDVKM. The CDR3 is CASSLYWDEQFF. In DNA form, the CDR3 reads TGTGCCAGCAGCCTGTATTGGGATGAGCAGTTCTTC. Together with reference TRBV28 and TRBJ2-1, the CDR3 gives the full variable domain: DVKVTQSSRYLVKRTGEKVFLECVQDMDHENMFWYRQDPGLGLRLIYFSYDVKMKEKGDIPEGYSVSREKKERFSLILESASTNQTSMYLCASSLYWDEQFFGPGTRLTVL.

The chain carries TRBV19 and TRBJ1-5, with TRBD1 as a possible D gene (6 bases). The CDR3 contains 15 residues. The germline CDR1 and CDR2 sequences are LNHDA and SQIVND (reference sequence). The V and J ends lost 5 bases and 6 bases respectively, with 17 bases between them. The CDR3 coding sequence is TGTGCCAGTAGTGTGTCAAGGGGGGAAGCTCAGCCCCAGCATTTT. It encodes CASSVSRGEAQPQHF.

The count of this clone is one. The chain combines TRBV7-2 with TRBJ1-1; no firm D call. The CDR3 has 11 amino acids. Germline V lookup: CDR1 SGHTA, CDR2 FQGNSA. V gave up 3 bases and J gave up 5 bases, with 4 bases separating them. In DNA form, the CDR3 reads TGTGCCAGCAGCTTTAAGACTGAAGCTTTCTTT. It specifies CASSFKTEAFF.

This sequence joins TRBV10-2 and TRBJ2-6; no definite D call. Germline lookup yields CDR1 WSHSY and CDR2 SAAADI. V lost 1 base and J lost 0, with 4 bases in between. The CDR3 covers 15 residues. In DNA form, the CDR3 reads TGCGCCAGCAGTGAGTTGAACTCTGGGGCCAACGTCCTGACTTTC. This gives the protein CASSELNSGANVLTF.

The chain employs TRBV29-1 and TRBJ2-3, with 9 bases that match TRBD2. The CDR3 loop spans 13 amino acids. Germline CDR1 and CDR2: SQVTM and ANQGSEA. V dropped 5 bases and J dropped 6; count of bases not matched to a gene: 6. Here the CDR3 reads CSVRRGGSDTQYF. The CDR3, as DNA: TGCAGCGTTAGGCGGGGGGGCTCGGATACGCAGTATTTT.

The V gene is TRBV10-3, the J gene TRBJ2-2, with D unresolved. The V end lost 8 bases, the J end lost 1 base, and 11 bases lay between the germline ends. The CDR3 contains 14 residues. Germline CDR1 reads ENHRY; CDR2 reads SYGVKD. Here the CDR3 DNA reads TGTGCCATCCAGCCCCACGTGAACACCGGGGAGCTGTTTTTT. This sequence encodes CAIQPHVNTGELFF.

The J gene is TRBJ2-7, the V gene TRBV19; 10 bases agree with TRBD2. Germline assignment: CDR1 LNHDA and CDR2 SQIVND (reference sequence). This CDR3 comprises 15 residues. Losses at the gene ends were 7 bases for V and 4 bases for J; bases not matched to a gene: 10. The CDR3 loop is CASMGRASGSYEQYF. DNA for the CDR3: TGTGCCAGTATGGGAAGGGCTAGCGGGAGTTACGAGCAGTACTTC.

This chain uses TRBV28 with TRBJ1-1, with D possibly TRBD1 on 5 matching bases. Trimming removed 2 bases from V and 6 bases from J, with 16 bases in between. Germline V CDR1 and CDR2: MDHEN, SYDVKM. The CDR3 consists of 15 residues. The CDR3 nucleotides are TGTGCCAGCAGTTTACTTCAGGGCTGGTACGCTGAAGCTTTCTTT. It codes for CASSLLQGWYAEAFF.

The chain uses TRBV19 and TRBJ2-5; 9 bases line up with TRBD1. CDR1 is LNHDA and CDR2 is SQIVND in the germline V gene (reference sequence). The CDR3 is made up of 16 amino acids. Losses at the gene ends were 6 bases for V and 5 bases for J; bases not matched to a gene: 13. CDR3 DNA sequence: TGTGCCAGTAGCGCCCATTCTACAGGGGGCTTGGAGACCCAGTACTTC. It translates to CASSAHSTGGLETQYF.

The rearrangement joins TRBV6-6 to TRBJ1-2, with D hard to call. There are 15 residues in the CDR3. Between the trimmed V and J ends, which lost 2 bases and 2 bases, there was a span of 12 bases. Germline CDR1 and CDR2: MNHNY and SVGAGI (reference sequence). As DNA, the CDR3 is TGTGCCAGCAGTTACGGCTCGGGAGGGAACTATGGCTACACCTTC. Its translation: CASSYGSGGNYGYTF.

J is TRBJ1-5 and V is TRBV28; D may be TRBD1 (6 bases). Germline V gene sequence: CDR1 MDHEN, CDR2 SYDVKM. V was trimmed by 4 bases and J by 5 bases, leaving 18 bases between them. CDR3 length: 16 amino acids. The CDR3 sequence is CASSSPIGGSDQPQHF. The CDR3 nucleotides read TGTGCCAGCAGTTCACCCATTGGGGGCTCGGATCAGCCCCAGCATTTT. Combining the CDR3 with reference TRBV28 and TRBJ1-5 gives the whole variable domain DVKVTQSSRYLVKRTGEKVFLECVQDMDHENMFWYRQDPGLGLRLIYFSYDVKMKEKGDIPEGYSVSREKKERFSLILESASTNQTSMYLCASSSPIGGSDQPQHFGDGTRLSIL.

The chain is built from TRBV30 and TRBJ1-2; 8 bases agree with TRBD1. This CDR3 is 13 amino acids long. Germline V CDR1 and CDR2: GTSNPN, SVGIG (reference sequence). With V trimmed by 0 bases and J by 4 bases, 1 base remained unmatched. CDR3 sequence: CAWSVQGAYGYTF. The DNA of the CDR3 is TGTGCCTGGAGTGTCCAGGGGGCCTATGGCTACACCTTC.

This chain connects TRBV7-2 to TRBJ1-5; D unclear. V was pared by 2 bases and J by 2 bases, with 4 bases between. CDR1 is SGHTA and CDR2 is FQGNSA in the germline V gene. This CDR3 region has 13 residues. The CDR3 DNA follows: TGTGCCAGCAGCTTATGGGGCAATCAGCCCCAGCATTTT. Residues: CASSLWGNQPQHF. Filled out from reference TRBV7-2 and TRBJ1-5, the complete variable domain reads GAGVSQSPSNKVTEKGKDVELRCDPISGHTALYWYRQSLGQGLEFLIYFQGNSAPDKSGLPSDRFSAERTGGSVSTLTIQRTQQEDSAVYLCASSLWGNQPQHFGDGTRLSIL.

This clone was seen a single time. The V and J genes are TRBV6-5 and TRBJ2-7, with D possibly TRBD2 on 6 matching bases. The CDR3 sequence is 14 residues long. Germline CDR1 reads MNHEY; CDR2 reads SVGAGI. V gave up 6 bases and J gave up 2 bases, with 14 bases separating them. The CDR3 loop reads CASREPLAPYEQYF. The DNA for the CDR3 is TGTGCCAGCAGGGAGCCACTAGCCCCCTACGAGCAGTACTTC.

The V call is TRBV6-1, the J call TRBJ2-5, with 7 bases matching TRBD1. The CDR3 spans 15 residues. The V and J ends lost 4 bases and 1 base, in that order; junction bases with no gene match: 6. Germline lookup yields CDR1 MNHNS and CDR2 SASEGT. The CDR3 protein is CASSAGTVVQETQYF. CDR3 sequence (DNA): TGTGCCAGCAGTGCAGGGACAGTAGTCCAAGAGACCCAGTACTTC.

This clone showed up just once. The chain is built from TRBV18 and TRBJ2-7; 8 bases are a match to TRBD1. The CDR3 has 14 amino acids. Germline trimming cut 5 bases from V and 3 bases from J; bases unmatched to any gene: 6. The V gene's germline CDR1 is KGHSH and CDR2 LQKENI. The CDR3 here is CASSLTGTGYEQYF. The CDR3 region has the DNA TGTGCCAGCTCATTGACCGGGACAGGCTACGAGCAGTACTTC.

CDR3 DNA sequence: TGTGCCAGCAGCTTAGGGCCGACTGAAGGAAGTGAGCAGTTCTTC. Translating gives CASSLGPTEGSEQFF. The rearrangement uses TRBV7-2 and TRBJ2-1; D is undetermined. CDR1 SGHTA and CDR2 FQGNSA come from the germline V gene. This CDR3 has 15 amino acids. V was shortened by 1 base and J by 9 bases, with 16 bases between the two germline ends. Based on the CDR3 plus reference TRBV7-2 and TRBJ2-1, the full variable domain is GAGVSQSPSNKVTEKGKDVELRCDPISGHTALYWYRQSLGQGLEFLIYFQGNSAPDKSGLPSDRFSAERTGGSVSTLTIQRTQQEDSAVYLCASSLGPTEGSEQFFGPGTRLTVL.

This clone was seen a single time. V and J are TRBV6-6 and TRBJ2-1, with 8 bases that match TRBD2. Germline V gene data show CDR1 as MNHNY and CDR2 as SVGAGI (reference sequence). This CDR3 region has 14 residues. The junction had 15 bases not matched to a gene; V was cut back by 10 bases and J by 10 bases. The CDR3 region is CATGLRGGLVEQFF. The CDR3 nucleotides are TGTGCCACCGGCCTCCGGGGGGGACTAGTCGAGCAGTTCTTC.

The rearrangement joins TRBV7-8 to TRBJ1-2; tentative D call: TRBD1 (6 bases). The CDR3 totals 14 residues. Germline CDR1 and CDR2: SGHVS and FQNEAQ. The V end was cut by 5 bases, the J end by 4 bases, with 14 bases between. The CDR3 reads CASSAPGTPYGYTF. CDR3 nucleotide sequence: TGTGCCAGCAGCGCCCCCGGGACACCCTATGGCTACACCTTC.

The chain has TRBV7-8 and TRBJ2-7; D gene unclear. V dropped 4 bases and J dropped 4 bases, with 8 bases sitting between them. Germline CDR1 SGHVS, CDR2 FQNEAQ. This CDR3 spans 12 amino acids. The CDR3 bases are TGTGCCAGCAGCTCAGGTGTTTACGAGCAGTACTTC. Translated: CASSSGVYEQYF.

The chain joins TRBV21-1 to TRBJ2-2; the table assigns TRBD1, which was not confirmed against the DNA. TRBV21-1 is a pseudogene. The CDR3 consists of 12 residues. DNA of the CDR3: TGTGCCAGTTCGACAGTAAGCGGGGAGCTGTTTTTT. Amino acids: CASSTVSGELFF.

This clone has only a few counts. This sequence joins TRBV6-5 and TRBJ1-3; D not certain. Germline assignment: CDR1 MNHEY and CDR2 SVGAGI. The CDR3 covers 13 residues. Trimming took 5 bases from V and 7 from J, leaving 12 bases between them. CDR3 protein: CASSRDGYNTIYF. The CDR3 DNA sequence: TGTGCCAGCAGTCGTGACGGATACAACACCATATATTTT.